The 5 T cell receptor beta chains presented below share a single source sample, sequenced in a study of blood T cell repertoires in COVID-19. The protocol was immunoSEQ multiplex PCR, while the TCRdb copy is restricted to in-frame clones and leaves out a portion. The sample shows a few hundred thousand clones, roughly nine tenths of them seen only once. Source material: PBMCs or T cells enriched from blood (not recorded which). The source is a young woman who had recovered from COVID-19.

This chain uses TRBV6-5 with TRBJ2-5; 11 bases fit TRBD1. The CDR3 spans 15 residues. J gave up 4 bases and V 2 bases, and 3 bases lay outside the gene matches. The germline V gene has CDR1 MNHEY and CDR2 SVGAGI. The CDR3 loop reads CASSYGQGARETQYF. CDR3 coding DNA: TGTGCCAGCAGTTACGGACAGGGGGCGAGAGAGACCCAGTACTTC.

The chain combines TRBV7-2 with TRBJ2-4, with D unresolved. V was cut by 2 bases and J by 6 bases, with 11 bases left in between. The germline V gene encodes CDR1 SGHTA and CDR2 FQGNSA. The CDR3 runs to 14 residues. CDR3 residues: CASSLLNSPNIQYF. The CDR3 DNA sequence: TGTGCCAGCAGCTTATTAAACAGCCCAAACATTCAGTACTTC.

J is TRBJ1-2 and V is TRBV6-5, with 12 bases that match TRBD1. CDR3 length: 15 amino acids. Trimming cost V 6 bases and J 8 bases; bases outside gene matches: 10. The germline V gene encodes CDR1 MNHEY and CDR2 SVGAGI. The CDR3: CASRVPGQGASGYTF. Written as DNA, the CDR3 is TGTGCCAGCAGGGTACCGGGACAGGGGGCGTCGGGCTACACCTTC.

As for this clone: Additional DNA sequences in this sample encode the identical CDR3. This chain joins TRBV20-1 and TRBJ2-7, with 7 bases identical to TRBD1. Trimming removed 3 bases from V and 4 bases from J; junction bases left unmatched: 3. Germline CDR1 is DFQATT and CDR2 is SNEGSKA (reference sequence). The CDR3 length is 12 residues. This CDR3 reads CSASETGYEQYF. CDR3 in DNA: TGCAGTGCTAGTGAGACAGGGTACGAGCAGTACTTC.

DNA of the CDR3: TGTGCCAGCAGTGTTAATAGCGTAAACACCGGGGAGCTGTTTTTT. Its protein is CASSVNSVNTGELFF. The chain combines TRBV6-4 with TRBJ2-2; perhaps TRBD2 as D (5 bases). The CDR3 covers 15 residues. The V gene's germline CDR1 is MRHNA and CDR2 SNTAGT. V lost 4 bases and J lost 2, with 11 bases in between.